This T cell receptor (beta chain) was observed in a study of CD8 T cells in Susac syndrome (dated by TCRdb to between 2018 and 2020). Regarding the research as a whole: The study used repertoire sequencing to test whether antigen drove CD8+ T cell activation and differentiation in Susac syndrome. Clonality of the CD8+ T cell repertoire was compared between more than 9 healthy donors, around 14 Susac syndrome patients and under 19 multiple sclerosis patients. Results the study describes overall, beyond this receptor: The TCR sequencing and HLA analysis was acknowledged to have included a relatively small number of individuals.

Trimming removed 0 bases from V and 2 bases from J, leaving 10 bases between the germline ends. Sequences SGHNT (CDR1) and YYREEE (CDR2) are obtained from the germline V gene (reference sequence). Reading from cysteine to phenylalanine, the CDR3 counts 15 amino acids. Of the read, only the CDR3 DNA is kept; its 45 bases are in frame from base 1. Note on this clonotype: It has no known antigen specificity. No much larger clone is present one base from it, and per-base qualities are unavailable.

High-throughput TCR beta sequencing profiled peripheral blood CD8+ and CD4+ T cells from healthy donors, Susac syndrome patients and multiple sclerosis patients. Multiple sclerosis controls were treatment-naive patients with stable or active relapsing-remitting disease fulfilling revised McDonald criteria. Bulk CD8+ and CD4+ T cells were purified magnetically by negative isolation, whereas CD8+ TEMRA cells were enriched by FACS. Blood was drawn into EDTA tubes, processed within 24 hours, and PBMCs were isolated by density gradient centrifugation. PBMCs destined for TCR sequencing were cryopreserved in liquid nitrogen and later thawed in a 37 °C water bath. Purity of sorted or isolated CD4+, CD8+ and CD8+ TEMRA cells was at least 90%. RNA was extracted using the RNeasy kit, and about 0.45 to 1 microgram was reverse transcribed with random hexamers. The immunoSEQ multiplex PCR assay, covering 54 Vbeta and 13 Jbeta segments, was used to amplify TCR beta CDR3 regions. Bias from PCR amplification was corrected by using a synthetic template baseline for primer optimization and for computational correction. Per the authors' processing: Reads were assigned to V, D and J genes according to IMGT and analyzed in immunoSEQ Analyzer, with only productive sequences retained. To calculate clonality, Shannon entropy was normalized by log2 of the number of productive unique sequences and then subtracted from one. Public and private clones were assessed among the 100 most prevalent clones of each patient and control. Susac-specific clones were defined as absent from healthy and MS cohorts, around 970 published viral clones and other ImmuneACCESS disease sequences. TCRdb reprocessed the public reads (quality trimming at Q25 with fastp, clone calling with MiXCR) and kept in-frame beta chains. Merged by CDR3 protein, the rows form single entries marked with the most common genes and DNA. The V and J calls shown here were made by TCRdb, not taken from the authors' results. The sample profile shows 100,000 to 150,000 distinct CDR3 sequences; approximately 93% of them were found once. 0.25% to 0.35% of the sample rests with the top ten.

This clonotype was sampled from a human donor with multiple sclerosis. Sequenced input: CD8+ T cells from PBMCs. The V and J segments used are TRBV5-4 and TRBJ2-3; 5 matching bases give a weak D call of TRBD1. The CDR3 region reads CASSLDRSTTDTQYF. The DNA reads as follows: TGTGCCAGCAGCTTGGACAGGTCAACCACAGATACGCAGTATTTT.